The rows below give T cell receptor beta chains drawn from one sample of a study of CD4 T cells in relation to SARS-CoV-2 and coronaviruses. TCRdb's table, derived via immunoSEQ multiplex PCR, lists solely in-frame clones and lacks some. Here the sample spans 65,000 or so clones, about 89% being singletons. The specimen sequenced was memory CD4+ T cells from PBMCs. The receptors come from a human donor in good health. Both conserved end residues are trimmed from each CDR3. Clone size is stated in some rows and not others, as once, few, many or a class when expanded.

V: TRBV7-2
size: once
J: TRBJ1-2
CDR3: ASSLSRGAYGYT

V: TRBV7-9
size: NA
J: TRBJ1-2
CDR3: ASSSTWIRTIDGYT

V: TRBV5-1
size: NA
J: TRBJ1-2
CDR3: ASSPGGGNGYT

V: TRBV5-1
size: once
J: TRBJ1-1
CDR3: ASSAMGAMNTEAF

V: TRBV19
size: NA
J: TRBJ2-3
CDR3: ASSPAGGNPTDTQY

V: TRBV6-2/TRBV6-3
size: NA
J: TRBJ1-4
CDR3: ASSKTGSREKLF

V: TRBV7-3
size: NA
J: TRBJ1-2
CDR3: ASSPSRDREAGYT

V: TRBV7-2
size: NA
J: TRBJ2-2
CDR3: ASKRGANTGELF

V: TRBV19
size: NA
J: TRBJ2-7
CDR3: ASSRTEDHYEQY

V: TRBV28
size: NA
J: TRBJ1-2
CDR3: ASSRRSRGYGYT

V: TRBV28
size: NA
J: TRBJ1-1
CDR3: ASRTGSEAF

V: TRBV7-9
size: few
J: TRBJ1-2
CDR3: ASSPMGGDYGYT

V: TRBV5-1
size: once
J: TRBJ2-7
CDR3: ASRDDRGNYEQY